The entry that follows covers one TCR beta chain sequence. Antigen specificity is unknown. The data derive from a study of OX40 agonist ivuxolimab in advanced cancers. Study-wide points: Dosing at 0.1 to 3.0 mg/kg was accompanied by clonal expansion of CD4+ and CD8+ blood T cells by week 6. The average count of expanded clones was higher among CD8+ T cells than among CD4+.

There are 14 residues in the CDR3. Trimming removed 2 bases at V and 2 bases at J, with 10 bases between. Some clones are missing from TCRdb's copy, which holds only in-frame ones; the method was immunoSEQ multiplex PCR. This sample has roughly 55,000 clones, with more than 75% found just once. This chain connects TRBV23-1 to TRBJ2-7; D might be TRBD1 or TRBD2, each matching 5 bases. TRBV23-1 is noted as an ORF with a role that remains uncertain. The receptor was isolated from an adult with an advanced solid tumor such as melanoma, head and neck, liver or kidney cancer. Specimen: CD4+ or CD8+ T cells sorted from blood, collected in a trial of the OX40 agonist ivuxolimab. The CDR3 nucleotides read TGCGCCAGCAGTCAACCGGGGCAAACCTACGAGCAGTACTTC. As protein: CASSQPGQTYEQYF.